This T cell receptor (beta chain) was recovered during a study of cytomegalovirus exposure and HLA in healthy donors (dated by TCRdb to between 2016 and 2019). Turning to the overall study: An earlier analysis of around 600 of the donors reported more than 250 Gb of sequence data and 117 million unique TCR beta sequences from 150 million to 200 million T cells. Of the roughly 430 genotyped donors, over 70% fell in the genetic ancestry cluster associated with self-reported Caucasian donors. The study profiled the T cell repertoires of 550 to 700 subjects by immunosequencing and related them to cytomegalovirus serostatus. To predict cytomegalovirus infection status, the study brought together high-throughput TCR immunosequencing, statistical association of individual TCRs with disease status, and machine learning. Every repertoire in the discovery cohort had been generated on one and the same sequencing platform. A handful of DR-DQ haplotypes were handled as single units for association and clustering because linkage in the cohort was strong. The study aimed to test whether cataloging public T cell receptors could reveal signatures of past pathogen exposure. Among some 410 genotyped donors of the cohort, an average of around 250,000 unique TCR beta nucleotide sequences was sequenced per donor, of which about 20% were non-productive. Rather than using new phenotypic data, the later analysis identified candidate immune exposures from TCR beta sequences and from how often those sequences occurred across donors. Approximately 310 gigabases of sequencing data and some 85 million unique TCR sequences were included in an early release covering several hundred HLA-typed donors. Typing coverage varied by locus: about 629-630 donors for A, B, C, DRB1 and DQB1; more than 500 for DQA1; around 570 for DPA1; approximately 490 for DPB1. Donor age, sex, ethnicity and CMV serostatus were compiled alongside the repertoire data. To decide whether each TCR beta V gene segment behaved as functional or pseudogenic, an earlier analysis of over 500 of the donors relied on high-throughput TCR beta sequencing. A separate validation cohort of more than 100 different subjects was used in addition to the 666-subject first cohort. In a later analysis, previously published TCR beta repertoires from about 670 donors were re-analyzed and high-resolution HLA genotyping was added so that TCR occurrence patterns could be studied. Both class I and class II loci were covered by HLA typing, at four-digit resolution. Genome-wide SNP genotypes for about 65% of the 666 donors were used in a later genetic analysis, which treated that subset as a discovery cohort. Results the study describes overall, beyond this receptor: In a later analysis, HLA-associated TCR beta chains showed more clonal expansion and lower generation probabilities than non-associated chains that were equally common. A later genetic analysis associated a missense DCLRE1C variant with V-gene and J-gene trimming of TCR beta chains, and an independent cohort replicated the association. The study listed 170 or so TCR beta chains as associated with cytomegalovirus. CMV serostatus was the only immune exposure information available for the cohort. A cluster of highly shared sequence variants was judged likely to be a technical artifact of the sequencing pipeline. Assigning TCR associations to individual alleles was difficult when HLA alleles, especially DR and DQ, strongly co-occurred. A few of the identified cytomegalovirus-associated TCR beta chains were confirmed in vitro to be specific for cytomegalovirus antigens. In a later analysis, the rate of TCR association differed among HLA loci, with DRB1 alleles having the most associated TCRs and HLA-C alleles having the fewest. The authors suggested that the approach could potentially be generalized to other disease states and immunological phenotypes. A later analysis found that most CMV-associated TCR beta chains appeared HLA-restricted, with HLA associations seemingly driven largely by CMV exposure. In a later analysis, some 18,000 TCR beta sequences were associated with specific HLA alleles at a false discovery rate of 0.05. Because some donors lacked HLA typing at each locus, the association tests relied only on the typed subset. Linkage disequilibrium might explain the correlated functional status among segregating V segments, but an unknown experimental factor could not be ruled out. In both the original and validation cohorts, the classifier was reported to diagnose cytomegalovirus status with high specificity and sensitivity. According to a later genetic analysis, donors in an Asian-associated ancestry cluster had fewer N-insertions in productive TCRs than the roughly 660-donor mean. A further reported finding was that TCR beta sequences accurately predicted the HLA-A and HLA-B alleles for most subjects in the first cohort. Because counts were too low, roughly 16 rarely observed V segments, including chromosome 9 orphons, were excluded from the earlier analysis of 587 of the donors. In this cohort, only TCR beta chains were sequenced, and detectable features were limited by the absence of alpha or paired-chain data. Because the 87-base-pair reads could not distinguish some IMGT-functional V segments, including TRBV6-2 and TRBV6-3, those segments were excluded. Several of the top co-occurrence clusters appeared to be linked to parvovirus B19, influenza, CMV and Epstein-Barr virus, according to a later analysis. In an earlier analysis of approximately 590 of the donors, most TCR beta V segments appeared in productive rearrangements about 87% or about 30% of the time, broadly matching IMGT annotations. The presence/absence analyses assumed that sequencing depth was roughly uniform across donors, and that assumption may not be true. Most TCR sequences were observed very rarely across donors, whereas some public TCRs were present in many individuals.

Library generation was performed with the immunoSEQ multiplex PCR assay. A mixture of 60 forward primers for TCR Vbeta segments and 13 reverse primers for TCR Jbeta segments was used in the multiplex PCR. Amplification of the CDR3 region of rearranged TCR beta genes was performed with a multiplex PCR assay on genomic DNA. Amplified TCR beta libraries were sequenced as 87-base-pair reads on the Illumina HiSeq System. The original pipeline was this. In a later analysis, tens of millions of unique TCR beta chains were counted across the 500 to 700 repertoires, and about 9.9 million of these chains were shared by at least two donors. A nearest-neighbor algorithm error-corrected the raw reads and collapsed the reads into unique sequences, merging closely related sequences to remove PCR and sequencing errors. CDR3 sequences were aligned to IMGT reference sequences to assign V, D and J gene segments. For a sequence to be retained, a match of at least six nucleotides to both a V gene segment and a J gene segment was required. Rearrangements were called productive when the CDR3 lacked stop codons and stayed in frame with V and J; all others were non-productive. CDR3 was defined by IMGT convention, running from the second conserved V-encoded cysteine to the conserved J-encoded phenylalanine. The earlier analysis of some 580 of the donors excluded any sequence lacking an unambiguous match to a single V gene segment. In an earlier analysis of 500 to 750 of the donors, V segments were called functional above 56.7% productive rearrangements and were called segregating when the between-donor standard deviation exceeded 5%. A statistical classification framework was developed to diagnose cytomegalovirus status using the catalog of TCR beta chain sequences. A later analysis assigned V and J genes by comparing TCR nucleotide sequences with IMGT/GENE-DB human TR gene sequences. Using the TCRdist pipeline, a later analysis assigned CDR3 sequences along with most-parsimonious VDJ recombination scenarios. A later analysis defined each TCR beta chain by its CDR3 amino acid sequence plus V-gene family, and excluded reads lacking a unique V-gene family. As a way to deal with suspected cross-contamination and a sequencing artifact, a later analysis dropped hundreds of nucleotide sequences that were highly shared and had low generation probability. A later analysis calculated a clonal expansion index for each public chain from normalized within-repertoire ranks of inferred template counts. In a later analysis, generation probabilities were computed using a VDJ recombination model fitted to out-of-frame rearrangements, and the results were checked against IGoR. In a later analysis, TCR-TCR, TCR-HLA and TCR-CMV co-occurrence was scored with hypergeometric tests, and a repertoire-size bias correction was applied to TCR pairs. To estimate false discovery rates, a later analysis permuted the HLA or CMV assignments 20 times. In a later analysis, co-occurring TCRs were grouped with DBSCAN, and TCRdist sequence similarity was added when clustering was performed within HLA-allele-positive subsets. Repertoires with fewer than 30,000 or more than 120,000 public chains, plus five repertoires with anomalous nucleotide sharing, were excluded from co-occurrence clustering. In TCRdb, the immuneACCESS table is reduced to in-frame sequences with V and J assigned. These tables do not hold every clone; where another copy was compared, an unresolved V gene accounts for under half, and the others remain unexplained. That table is the source of V, J and clone size, and D and trimming were worked out from the DNA. The sample records around 170,000 clones, around 80% of which are singletons. The ten largest clones take up approximately 6.8% of the sample.

The cohort comprised some 680 healthy bone marrow donors. All cohort members were sampled while nominally healthy, although unrecorded immune exposures were likely present. The donor was CMV seropositive and was included in the group of 300 or so seropositive cohort members. A peripheral blood sample was collected from each donor, and TCR beta sequencing was performed on peripheral blood mononuclear cells. The Qiagen DNeasy Blood Extraction Kit was used to extract genomic DNA from the blood cell samples. V is cut back by 4 bases and J by 2 bases, with 6 bases in the junction unmatched. CDR1 GTSNPN and CDR2 SVGIG are derived from the germline V gene (reference sequence). From the cysteine through the phenylalanine, the CDR3 covers 16 amino acids. The DNA shown is the 48-base CDR3, in frame from base 1. Regarding this clone: Its antigen remains unidentified. No quality values exist for individual bases; no much larger clone is one base distant.

This receptor was identified in a middle-aged woman in good health and CMV-seropositive. The source material was PBMCs. Recombination linked TRBV30 to TRBJ2-1, with TRBD2 identical over 12 junction bases. DNA sequence: TGTGCCTGGACCCGCGGACTAGCGGGGACCTACAATGAGCAGTTCTTC. It codes for CAWTRGLAGTYNEQFF.